This T cell receptor (beta chain) emerged from a study of cytomegalovirus exposure and HLA in healthy donors. Study outcomes and limitations: The study designated 150 or so TCR beta chains cytomegalovirus-associated. Generally TCR sequences proved uncommon, though certain public TCRs appeared in numerous donors. Per a prior analysis, the majority of TCR beta V segments were productive roughly 90% or roughly 30% of the time.

V was clipped by 0 bases and J by 6 bases, with 9 bases between them. Germline V CDR1 and CDR2: MNHEY, SMNVEV (reference sequence). The CDR3 is 13 residues long. Turning to this clone: Its antigen is not identified.

PCR employed 60 Vbeta and 13 Jbeta primers. Produced via immunoSEQ multiplex PCR; TCRdb's table is partial and in-frame only. The repertoire holds 200,000 or so clones, with approximately 79% as singletons. This TCR came from a man aged 35-49 years in good health and CMV-seropositive. Sample: PBMCs. The V call is TRBV27, the J call TRBJ2-7, with D hard to call. The CDR3 protein is CASSLSTHIEQYF. DNA of the CDR3: TGTGCCAGCAGTTTATCGACACACATCGAGCAGTACTTC.